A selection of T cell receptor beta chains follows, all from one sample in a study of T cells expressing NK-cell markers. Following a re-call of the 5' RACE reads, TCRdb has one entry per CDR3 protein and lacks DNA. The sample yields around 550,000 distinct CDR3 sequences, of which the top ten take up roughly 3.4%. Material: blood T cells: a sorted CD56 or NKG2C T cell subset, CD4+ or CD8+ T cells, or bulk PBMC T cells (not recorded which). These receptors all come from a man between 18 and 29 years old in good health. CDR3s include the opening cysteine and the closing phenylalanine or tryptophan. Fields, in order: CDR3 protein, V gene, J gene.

CSANQGSYGYTF	TRBV20-1	TRBJ1-2
CSARAGPTYQETQYF	TRBV20-1	TRBJ2-5
CASSANRWTSTDTQYF	TRBV27	TRBJ2-3
CASVISGTDAEQFF	TRBV28	TRBJ2-1
CASSLSPSGVNTEAFF	TRBV5-6	TRBJ1-1
CATSDSTGPANTEAFF	TRBV24-1	TRBJ1-1
CASRTGTEEQYF	TRBV13	TRBJ2-3
CASSLSRGEKYF	TRBV27	TRBJ2-5
CASSYPDSPNTGELFF	TRBV6-5	TRBJ2-2
CASRRRPTGELFF	TRBV6-2/TRBV6-3	TRBJ2-2
CASSSAGPGEQYF	TRBV27	TRBJ2-7
CASSVEAGVTYNEQFF	TRBV9	TRBJ2-1
CASSLFAGGLSEQYF	TRBV7-2	TRBJ2-7
CASSFSGFGRVLTGANVLTF	TRBV5-1	TRBJ2-6
CASSSAGGGFYEQYF	TRBV7-2	TRBJ2-7
CAWRTSPDTQYF	TRBV2	TRBJ2-3
CASSRRRNSPLHF	TRBV12-3/TRBV12-4	TRBJ1-6
CASSPLHRRSTDTQYF	TRBV12-3/TRBV12-4	TRBJ2-3
CASSVQGNEQFF	TRBV5-1	TRBJ2-1
CASKHRASTDTQYF	TRBV2	TRBJ2-3
CASSPRQGAFGELFF	TRBV7-2	TRBJ2-2
CSVEDLPSGTDTQYF	TRBV29-1	TRBJ2-3
CSAKFPISGTEAFF	TRBV20-1	TRBJ1-1
CASSLVRGAGYGYTF	TRBV7-9	TRBJ1-2
CASSALLAGEGETQYF	TRBV7-6	TRBJ2-5
CASSDAESGAEQYF	TRBV9	TRBJ2-7
CAISPRTGTKETQYF	TRBV10-3	TRBJ2-5
CSVESQTGDNEQFF	TRBV29-1	TRBJ2-1
CSARDLGASGANVLTF	TRBV20-1	TRBJ2-6
CASSWEPGGRGNEQFF	TRBV5-1	TRBJ2-1
CSARPLQTSGSSYNEQFF	TRBV20-1	TRBJ2-1
CASSPLSGSSPYEQYF	TRBV18	TRBJ2-7
CATSTPGLAKNTGELFF	TRBV15	TRBJ2-2
CASSYGPSGRATNIQYF	TRBV6-5	TRBJ2-4